This T cell receptor beta chain was sequenced for a study of cytomegalovirus exposure and HLA in healthy donors. On this clone itself: Its antigen is not identified.

Whole-study results and caveats: Rare TCR sequences dominated, though some public TCRs recurred in many donors. Most TCR beta V segments were productive about 90% or about 30% of the time in an earlier analysis.

Whereas donors were nominally healthy upon sampling, unrecorded immune exposures were probable. CDR3 length: 16 amino acids. V shed 6 bases and J 3 bases; nucleotides not matched to a gene: 13. From germline, CDR1 is MNHEY and CDR2 SMNVEV (reference sequence). The PCR made use of 60 Vbeta and 13 Jbeta primers. Assay used: immunoSEQ multiplex PCR; TCRdb lists only in-frame clones, some missing. The sample lists just over 200,000 clones; 82% were seen once. This chain uses TRBV27 with TRBJ2-5, with TRBD2 matching 7 bases. The specimen was PBMCs. This TCR came from a woman aged 40 to 49 in good health and CMV-seronegative. The CDR3 sequence is CASRRHGGMGKETQYF. CDR3 bases: TGTGCCAGCAGACGCCACGGGGGGATGGGGAAAGAGACCCAGTACTTC.